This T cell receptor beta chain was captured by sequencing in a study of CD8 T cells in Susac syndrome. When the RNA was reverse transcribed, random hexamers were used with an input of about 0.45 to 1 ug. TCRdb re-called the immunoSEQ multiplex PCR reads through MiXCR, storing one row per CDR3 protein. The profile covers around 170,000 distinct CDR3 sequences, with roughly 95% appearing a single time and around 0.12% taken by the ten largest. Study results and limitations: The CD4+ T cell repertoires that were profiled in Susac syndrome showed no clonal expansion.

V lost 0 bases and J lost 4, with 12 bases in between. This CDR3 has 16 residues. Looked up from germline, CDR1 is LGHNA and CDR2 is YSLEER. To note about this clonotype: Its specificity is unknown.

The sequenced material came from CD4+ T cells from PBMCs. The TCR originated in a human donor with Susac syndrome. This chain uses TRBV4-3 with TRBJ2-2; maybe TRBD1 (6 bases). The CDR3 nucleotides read TGCGCCAGCAGCCAAGATCTGGTAGGGGGCACCGGGGAGCTGTTTTTT. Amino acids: CASSQDLVGGTGELFF.